A single sample gave rise to the 12 T cell receptor beta chains below, sequenced in a study of vaccination and CD4 T cells after COVID-19. Cultured CD4+ T-cell DNA underwent Oncomine TCR Beta short-read sequencing. MiXCR, applied by TCRdb to the PCR reads, yields one record per CDR3 protein. The table records 15,000 to 20,000 distinct CDR3 sequences, about 41% of them present only once. Their antigens remain unidentified. As for treatment: roughly 10-day PBMC culture with coronavirus spike peptide pools or control peptides (ViraFEST assay). This specimen consisted of CD4+ T cells from blood, cultured in vitro, obtained after SARS-CoV-2 vaccination. The receptors here all came from a human donor who had recovered from COVID-19.

The gene calls are TRBV7-2 and TRBJ2-3; D might be TRBD1 (6 bases). The V end was cut by 2 bases, the J end by 0 bases, with 12 bases between. The CDR3 sequence is 16 residues long. Germline V gene sequence: CDR1 SGHTA, CDR2 FQGNSA. DNA for the CDR3: TGTGCCAGCAGCTTAAAGGTGACAGGTAGCACAGATACGCAGTATTTT. This translates into CASSLKVTGSTDTQYF.

This clonotype was detected once. The chain uses TRBV28 and TRBJ2-1; TRBD1 matches at 9 bases. This CDR3 is 15 amino acids long. CDR1 MDHEN and CDR2 SYDVKM come from the germline V gene. V lost 6 bases to trimming and J lost 7 bases; unmatched junction nucleotides: 10. The CDR3 spells CASSPPGTGRNEQFF. Written as DNA, the CDR3 is TGTGCCAGCAGCCCACCCGGGACAGGGCGGAATGAGCAGTTCTTC.

This clonotype was recorded a few times. The V gene is TRBV7-9, the J gene TRBJ2-5; D unresolved. V lost 2 bases to trimming and J lost 0 bases, with 7 bases between them. The CDR3 contains 14 residues. Germline V gene sequence: CDR1 SEHNR, CDR2 FQNEAQ (reference sequence). CDR3 loop: CASSLSRYQETQYF. CDR3 coding DNA: TGTGCCAGCAGCTTAAGCAGATACCAAGAGACCCAGTACTTC.

This chain uses TRBV20-1 with TRBJ2-1; no definite D call. Germline values: CDR1 DFQATT, CDR2 SNEGSKA (reference sequence). The CDR3 runs to 11 residues. Deletions cut 3 bases from V and 15 bases from J, with 15 bases between. CDR3 sequence reads: CSARLRPNTFF. Written as DNA, the CDR3 is TGCAGTGCTAGGCTTCGTCCCAACACGTTCTTC.

This clonotype ranks as medium-sized. The gene calls are TRBV7-2 and TRBJ1-5; D uncertain. Trimming left V 6 bases short and J 7 bases short, with 19 bases between. Germline V gene lookup returns CDR1 SGHTA and CDR2 FQGNSA. The CDR3 runs 15 residues. For the CDR3, the DNA is TGTGCCAGCAGTTGGGAGTGGGGAAATCGACAGCCCCAGCATTTT. As protein: CASSWEWGNRQPQHF.

The rearrangement uses TRBV19 and TRBJ2-1; the match to TRBD1 covers 7 bases. The CDR3 runs to 15 residues. V lost 6 bases to trimming and J lost 0 bases; unmatched junction nucleotides: 5. CDR1 and CDR2 (germline): LNHDA, SQIVND (reference sequence). The CDR3 bases are TGTGCCAGTAGAGTGGACAGGAGCTCCTACAATGAGCAGTTCTTC. Its protein is CASRVDRSSYNEQFF.

This clonotype came up once. The rearrangement uses TRBV19 and TRBJ1-5; TRBD1 is a possible D gene (6 bases). This CDR3 has 13 residues. The germline V and J ends were trimmed by 5 bases and 5 bases, with 10 bases remaining between them. Germline values: CDR1 LNHDA, CDR2 SQIVND (reference sequence). CDR3 sequence: CASSPTGYQPQHF. The DNA of the CDR3 is TGTGCCAGTAGTCCAACAGGGTATCAGCCCCAGCATTTT.

V is TRBV2 and J is TRBJ2-3, with D possibly being TRBD1 (5 bases). V was shortened by 4 bases and J by 2 bases, with 10 bases between the two germline ends. Germline V lookup: CDR1 SNHLY, CDR2 FYNNEI. The CDR3 is 14 amino acids. CDR3 nucleotides: TGTGCCAGCAGTGGTAACAGGAACACAGATACGCAGTATTTT. Amino acids: CASSGNRNTDTQYF.

In its sample, this clonotype was seen a few times. The chain recombines TRBV6-1 with TRBJ1-2; 8 nucleotides align to TRBD1. Germline CDR1 and CDR2: MNHNS and SASEGT. The CDR3 is 14 amino acids. Unmatched junction bases numbered 9, after V lost 8 bases and J lost 4 bases. The CDR3 loop reads CASARTGKGYGYTF. CDR3 in DNA: TGTGCCAGCGCTAGGACAGGGAAAGGCTATGGCTACACCTTC.

The V gene is TRBV2, the J gene TRBJ1-5; D gene uncertain. The V gene lost 2 bases and the J gene lost 6 bases, with 14 bases spanning the gap. This CDR3 has 15 amino acids. CDR1 and CDR2 (germline): SNHLY, FYNNEI. CDR3 coding DNA: TGTGCCAGCAGTGAATATGTTCGGGAAGTTCAGCCCCAGCATTTT. Translated: CASSEYVREVQPQHF. Looking up the rest from reference TRBV2 and TRBJ1-5 gives the full variable domain: EPEVTQTPSHQVTQMGQEVILRCVPISNHLYFYWYRQILGQKVEFLVSFYNNEISEKSEIFDDQFSVERPDGSNFTLKIRSTKLEDSAMYFCASSEYVREVQPQHFGDGTRLSIL.

V usage is TRBV2 and J usage is TRBJ1-5; D is unresolved. CDR1 and CDR2 (germline): SNHLY, FYNNEI. Trimming removed 5 bases from V and 3 bases from J, with 11 bases in between. This CDR3 region has 14 residues. The CDR3 DNA reads TGTGCCAGCAGTCCCAGAAGCTACAATCAGCCCCAGCATTTT. Translating gives CASSPRSYNQPQHF.

V gene TRBV6-1 combines with J gene TRBJ1-5; 10 nucleotides agree with TRBD1. V was pared by 6 bases and J by 5 bases, with 4 bases of the junction left unmatched. Looked up from germline, CDR1 is MNHNS and CDR2 is SASEGT. The CDR3 spans 14 residues. CDR3 DNA sequence: TGTGCCAGCAGATGGGGACAGGGGCATCAGCCCCAGCATTTT. Translated: CASRWGQGHQPQHF.